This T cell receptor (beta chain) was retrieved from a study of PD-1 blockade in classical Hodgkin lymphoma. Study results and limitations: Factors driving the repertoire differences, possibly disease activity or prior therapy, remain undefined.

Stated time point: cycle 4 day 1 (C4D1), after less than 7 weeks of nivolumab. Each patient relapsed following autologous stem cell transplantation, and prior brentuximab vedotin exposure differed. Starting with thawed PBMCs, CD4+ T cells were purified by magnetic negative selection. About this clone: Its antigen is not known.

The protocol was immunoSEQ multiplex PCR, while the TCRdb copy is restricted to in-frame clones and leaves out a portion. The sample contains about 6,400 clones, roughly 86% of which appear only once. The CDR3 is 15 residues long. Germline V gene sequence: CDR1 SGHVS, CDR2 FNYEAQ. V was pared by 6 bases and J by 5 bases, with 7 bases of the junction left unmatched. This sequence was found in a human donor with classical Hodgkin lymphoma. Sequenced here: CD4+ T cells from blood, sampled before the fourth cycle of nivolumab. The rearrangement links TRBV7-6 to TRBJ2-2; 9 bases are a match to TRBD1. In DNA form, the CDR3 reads TGTGCCAGCAGTTCTCGGGACAGGGTAACCGGGGAGCTGTTTTTT. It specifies CASSSRDRVTGELFF.